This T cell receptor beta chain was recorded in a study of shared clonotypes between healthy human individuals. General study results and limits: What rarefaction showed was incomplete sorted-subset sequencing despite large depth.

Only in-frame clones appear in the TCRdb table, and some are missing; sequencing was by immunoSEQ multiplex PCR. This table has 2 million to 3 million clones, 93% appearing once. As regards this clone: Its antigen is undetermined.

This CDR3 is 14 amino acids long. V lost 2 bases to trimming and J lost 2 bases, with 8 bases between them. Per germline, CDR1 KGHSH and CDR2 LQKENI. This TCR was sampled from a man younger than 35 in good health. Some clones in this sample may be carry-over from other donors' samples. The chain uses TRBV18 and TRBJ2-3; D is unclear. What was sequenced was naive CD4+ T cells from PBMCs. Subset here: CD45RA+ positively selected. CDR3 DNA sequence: TGTGCCAGCTCACCAGCAGTTAACACAGATACGCAGTATTTT. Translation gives CASSPAVNTDTQYF.